The 7 T cell receptor beta chains below were found in one sample sequenced in a study of T-cell reconstitution after alpha-beta-depleted transplantation in children. Construction of the TCRbeta library involved unique molecular identifiers. TCRdb reprocessed the PCR reads via MiXCR and lists one record per CDR3 protein. The sample holds fewer than 700,000 distinct CDR3 sequences, roughly 13% seen once. Here the sequenced sample was PBMCs, mostly from graft donor cells, taken 360 days after TCRalphabeta/CD19-depleted stem cell transplant. All receptors derive from a male patient younger than 18 who had a stem cell transplant for acute myeloid leukemia, so the T cells may come from the graft donor.

This clonotype has a handful of counts. The J gene is TRBJ2-2, the V gene TRBV18; 7 bases map to TRBD2. The CDR3 has 17 amino acids. V shed 2 bases and J 1 base; nucleotides not matched to a gene: 7. Per the germline V gene, CDR1 is KGHSH and CDR2 is LQKENI. The DNA of the CDR3 is TGTGCCAGCTCACCATGGGCTAGCGGAGGGAACACCGGGGAGCTGTTTTTT. This gives the protein CASSPWASGGNTGELFF. Full variable domain (missing parts from reference TRBV18 and TRBJ2-2): NAGVMQNPRHLVRRRGQEARLRCSPMKGHSHVYWYRQLPEEGLKFMVYLQKENIIDESGMPKERFSAEFPKEGPSILRIQQVVRGDSAAYFCASSPWASGGNTGELFFGEGSRLTVL.

The V and J genes are TRBV12-3 or TRBV12-4 and TRBJ2-7; 8 nucleotides match TRBD2. Losses at the gene ends were 4 bases for V and 5 bases for J; bases not matched to a gene: 13. CDR3 size: 16 residues. Written as DNA, the CDR3 is TGTGCCAGCAGTTGGCGGCACCGGGGGGGAAGAAACGAGCAGTACTTC. This gives the protein CASSWRHRGGRNEQYF.

This rearrangement joins TRBV29-1 to TRBJ2-3; D is perhaps TRBD1 (7 bases). CDR1 SQVTM and CDR2 ANQGSEA come from the germline V gene. There are 15 residues in the CDR3. Deletions cut 1 base from V and 4 bases from J, with 15 bases between. CDR3 sequence (DNA): TGCAGCGTTGAAGCTAGGACCAGGGGGGCAGATACGCAGTATTTT. This encodes CSVEARTRGADTQYF.

In its sample, this clonotype was seen many times. The rearrangement uses TRBV11-2 and TRBJ2-7, with TRBD1 as a possible D gene (6 bases). The V gene's germline CDR1 is SGHAT and CDR2 FQNNGV. The CDR3 has 16 residues. The germline V and J ends were trimmed by 5 bases and 2 bases, with 19 bases remaining between them. In nucleotides, the CDR3 is TGTGCCAGCAGCCTGGGACCGGGACAAGGGACCTACGAGCAGTACTTC. The encoded protein is CASSLGPGQGTYEQYF.

This clonotype occurred many times. This rearrangement joins TRBV7-3 to TRBJ2-3; 7 bases fit TRBD1. Per germline, CDR1 SGHTA and CDR2 FQGTGA. The CDR3 extends over 16 amino acids. The junction had 9 bases not matched to a gene; V was cut back by 4 bases and J by 2 bases. CDR3 in DNA: TGTGCCAGCAGCTCCCCGGGACAGCATTTCACAGATACGCAGTATTTT. Protein sequence: CASSSPGQHFTDTQYF. Filled out from reference TRBV7-3 and TRBJ2-3, the complete variable domain reads GAGVSQTPSNKVTEKGKYVELRCDPISGHTALYWYRQSLGQGPEFLIYFQGTGAADDSGLPNDRFFAVRPEGSVSTLKIQRTERGDSAVYLCASSSPGQHFTDTQYFGPGTRLTVL.

This clonotype was recorded many times. This sequence joins TRBV28 and TRBJ2-3; tentative D call: TRBD2 (6 bases). Germline V lookup: CDR1 MDHEN, CDR2 SYDVKM. Trimming cost V 8 bases and J 0 bases, with 12 bases left between them. CDR3 size: 14 residues. CDR3 loop: CASVLEGSTDTQYF. CDR3 sequence (DNA): TGTGCCAGCGTATTGGAGGGAAGCACAGATACGCAGTATTTT.

In DNA form, the CDR3 reads TGTGCCTGGAGTGCCCTCCCGTTGTGGGAGAGCACCGGGGAGCTGTTTTTT. It encodes CAWSALPLWESTGELFF. This chain uses TRBV30 with TRBJ2-2, with D possibly being TRBD2 (5 bases). The CDR3 extends over 17 amino acids. Trimming took 1 base from V and 4 from J, leaving 19 bases between them. Germline V gene lookup returns CDR1 GTSNPN and CDR2 SVGIG (reference sequence).